This T cell receptor (beta chain) comes out of a study of blood T cells in healthy people across ages. The use of a sample-barcoded 5' primer and a J-beta primer mix characterized a second PCR of 7 to 11 cycles. Unique molecular identifiers of 12 random nucleotides labeled each cDNA. A single record per CDR3 protein comes from TCRdb applying MiXCR to the 5' RACE reads. Among 1,800,000 or so distinct CDR3 sequences listed, approximately 39% were seen once. V gave up 1 base and J gave up 2 bases; unmatched junction bases: 9. This CDR3 has 18 amino acids. Per the germline V gene, CDR1 is SGHRS and CDR2 is YFSETQ. Comment on this clonotype: The antigen remains unidentified.

Study-wide findings and caveats: Diversity of TCR beta per million T cells declined in a roughly linear way with age.

The sequence was obtained from a human donor in good health. The sequencing sample was made of blood. The chain combines TRBV5-1 with TRBJ2-6; TRBD1 agrees at 7 bases. The CDR3 spells CASSLSGGTYAGANVLTF. The CDR3 coding sequence is TGCGCCAGCAGCTTGTCAGGGGGAACTTATGCTGGGGCCAACGTCCTGACTTTC.